This record covers a single T cell receptor (beta chain). This sample is part of a study of shared clonotypes between healthy human individuals. Without sorting, samples used some 100 million PBMCs for genomic DNA. Assay used: immunoSEQ multiplex PCR; TCRdb lists only in-frame clones, some missing. Altogether more than 450,000 clones are present, 79% being singletons, with the ten largest covering over 10%. Germline CDR1 MNHNY, CDR2 SVGAGI (reference sequence). J was trimmed by 7 bases and V by 7 bases; bases with no gene match: 7. This CDR3 is built from 14 residues. The chain has TRBV6-6 and TRBJ2-7; 13 bases map to TRBD2. The source is a woman between 40 and 50 years old in good health. Some clones in this sample may be carry-over from other donors' samples. Sample: PBMCs. DNA of the CDR3: TGTGCCAGCACTGGGACTAGCGGGACAGGAGAGCAGTACTTC. As protein: CASTGTSGTGEQYF.